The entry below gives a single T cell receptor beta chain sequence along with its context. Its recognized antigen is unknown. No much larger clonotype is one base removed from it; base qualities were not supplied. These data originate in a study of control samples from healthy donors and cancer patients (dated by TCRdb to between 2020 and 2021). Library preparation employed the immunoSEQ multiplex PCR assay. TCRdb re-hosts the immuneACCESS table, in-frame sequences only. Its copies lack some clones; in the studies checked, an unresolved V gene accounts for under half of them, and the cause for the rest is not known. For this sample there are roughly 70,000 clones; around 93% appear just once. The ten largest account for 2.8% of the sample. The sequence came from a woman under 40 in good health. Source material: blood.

The CDR3 here reads CASSLSEGDTEAFF. Read as DNA, the sequence is TGTGCCAGCAGCTTATCAGAAGGGGACACTGAAGCTTTCTTT. Recombination joined TRBV7-9 with TRBJ1-1, and TRBD1 may be the D gene, going by 5 matching bases. The CDR3 goes from the cysteine to the phenylalanine over 14 residues. Only the CDR3 DNA is retained, 42 bases long and in frame from the first base. V is pared back by 2 bases and J by 3 bases, with 10 bases lying between the germline termini. From a lookup of the germline V gene (reference sequence), CDR1 and CDR2 are SEHNR and FQNEAQ.